Listed below are T cell receptor beta chains from one sample, sequenced in a study of beta chain features in type 1 diabetes. Measured with immunoSEQ multiplex PCR; TCRdb has only the in-frame clones, and not every one. The table includes 430,000 or so clones, approximately 10% detected once. The sequencing input was naive CD4+ T cells from blood. The receptors come from a woman between 18 and 30 years old in good health. The CDR3 runs from the conserved cysteine through the conserved F or W. The D gene is left open where the match is weak. Clone size is shown for a subset of rows, as once, few, many or a class of expanded clone.

j_call: TRBJ2-1; d_call: -; clone_size: once; v_call: TRBV7-8; cdr3_nt: TGTGCCAGCAGCTTTGGGCGGGACAGCTCCTACAATGAGCAGTTCTTC; cdr3_aa: CASSFGRDSSYNEQFF
j_call: TRBJ2-5; d_call: TRBD2; clone_size: few; v_call: TRBV4-2; cdr3_nt: TGTGCCAGCAGCCAAACCGGGACTAGCCGTGAGACCCAGTACTTC; cdr3_aa: CASSQTGTSRETQYF
j_call: TRBJ2-7; d_call: TRBD2; clone_size: few; v_call: TRBV5-4; cdr3_nt: TGTGCCAGCAGCTCCGGAACTAGCGGCATCTACGAGCAGTACTTC; cdr3_aa: CASSSGTSGIYEQYF
j_call: TRBJ1-3; d_call: -; clone_size: few; v_call: TRBV7-2; cdr3_nt: TGTGCCAGCAGCTTAAATCCAGTTGCCTCTGGAAACACCATATATTTT; cdr3_aa: CASSLNPVASGNTIYF
j_call: TRBJ1-3; d_call: TRBD1; clone_size: -; v_call: TRBV7-9; cdr3_nt: TGTGCCAGCAGCCGACAGGGAGCTGGAAACACCATATATTTT; cdr3_aa: CASSRQGAGNTIYF
j_call: TRBJ2-2; d_call: -; clone_size: few; v_call: TRBV7-2; cdr3_nt: TGTGCCAGCAGCTTAGCCCTGGGACAGAACACCGGGGAGCTGTTTTTT; cdr3_aa: CASSLALGQNTGELFF
j_call: TRBJ2-7; d_call: -; clone_size: few; v_call: TRBV7-8; cdr3_nt: TGTGCCAGCAGCTTAGCACGCAGTACTAGCTCTCAGTACTTC; cdr3_aa: CASSLARSTSSQYF
j_call: TRBJ1-2; d_call: -; clone_size: -; v_call: TRBV27; cdr3_nt: TGTGCCAGCAGTTCCGGATATGATGGCTACACCTTC; cdr3_aa: CASSSGYDGYTF
j_call: TRBJ2-2; d_call: TRBD2; clone_size: -; v_call: TRBV7-3; cdr3_nt: TGTGCCAGCAGCCTAGCGGGCGGGGAGCTGTTTTTT; cdr3_aa: CASSLAGGELFF
j_call: TRBJ2-5; d_call: -; clone_size: -; v_call: TRBV4-3; cdr3_nt: TGCGCCAGCAGCCAAGATATTAGGGGGACAGAGACCCAGTACTTC; cdr3_aa: CASSQDIRGTETQYF
j_call: TRBJ2-3; d_call: TRBD2; clone_size: few; v_call: TRBV11-3; cdr3_nt: TGTGCCAGCAGCTTATTGGCGGGAGTTGACGATACGCAGTATTTT; cdr3_aa: CASSLLAGVDDTQYF
j_call: TRBJ2-7; d_call: TRBD1; clone_size: few; v_call: TRBV9; cdr3_nt: TGTGCCAGCAGCGTAGACCCCAGACAGACAGGGGGCGAGCAGTACTTC; cdr3_aa: CASSVDPRQTGGEQYF
j_call: TRBJ2-7; d_call: TRBD2; clone_size: -; v_call: TRBV9; cdr3_nt: TGTGCCAGCAGCGTAGGCGGGACTAAGATCCTCTACGAGCAGTACTTC; cdr3_aa: CASSVGGTKILYEQYF
j_call: TRBJ2-1; d_call: -; clone_size: once; v_call: TRBV2; cdr3_nt: TGTGCCAGCACTCGGGGGACCCCCCTTAATGAGCAGTTCTTC; cdr3_aa: CASTRGTPLNEQFF
j_call: TRBJ2-7; d_call: -; clone_size: -; v_call: TRBV7-9; cdr3_nt: TGTGCCAGCAGCACCAACAGGGCGCAGCAGTACTTC; cdr3_aa: CASSTNRAQQYF